Below are 7 T cell receptor beta chains sequenced from a single sample in a study of blood T cells in healthy people across ages. Combining a sample-barcoded 5' primer with a J-beta primer mix, a second PCR ran for about 7 to 12 cycles. From the 5' RACE reads, TCRdb called clonotypes with MiXCR, one entry per CDR3 protein. The sample lists 540,000 or so distinct CDR3 sequences, 45% to 55% occurring once. Sequences were obtained from blood. These receptors all come from a man at least 80 years old in good health.

This chain connects TRBV24-1 to TRBJ2-1; D may match TRBD1 or TRBD2 (5 bases each). The CDR3 is made up of 13 amino acids. CDR1 and CDR2 (germline): KGHDR, SFDVKD. V was clipped by 5 bases and J by 9 bases, with 13 bases between them. The CDR3: CATSVYQGAEQFF. CDR3 DNA: TGTGCCACCAGTGTTTACCAGGGAGCTGAGCAGTTCTTC.

The gene calls are TRBV7-3 and TRBJ2-7, with TRBD2 matching over 10 bases. Trimming cost V 5 bases and J 7 bases; bases outside gene matches: 11. CDR3 size: 15 residues. Germline-derived CDR1 and CDR2 are SGHTA and FQGTGA. The CDR3 spells CASSKLAGPYNEQYF. Written as DNA, the CDR3 is TGTGCCAGCAGCAAACTAGCGGGGCCCTACAATGAGCAGTACTTC. Supplemented by reference TRBV7-3 and TRBJ2-7, the full variable domain reads GAGVSQTPSNKVTEKGKYVELRCDPISGHTALYWYRQSLGQGPEFLIYFQGTGAADDSGLPNDRFFAVRPEGSVSTLKIQRTERGDSAVYLCASSKLAGPYNEQYFGPGTRLTVT.

The CDR3 sequence: CASSLRGVLGDEQFF. In DNA, the CDR3 is TGTGCCAGCAGCTTACGGGGGGTTTTAGGTGATGAGCAGTTCTTC. This chain links TRBV7-9 with TRBJ2-1; 7 nucleotides match TRBD2. The CDR3 loop spans 15 amino acids. The germline V gene has CDR1 SEHNR and CDR2 FQNEAQ (reference sequence). V shed 2 bases, J shed 8 bases, and the junction held 9 bases outside the gene matches.

The chain recombines TRBV4-3 with TRBJ2-3, with D possibly matching TRBD2 (5 bases). This CDR3 has 16 residues. The germline gives CDR1 LGHNA, CDR2 YSLEER. Between the trimmed V and J ends, which lost 1 base and 1 base, there was a span of 12 bases. In nucleotides, the CDR3 is TGCGCCAGCAGCCAAGGCCCTGTGGGAGGCACAGATACGCAGTATTTT. Amino acids: CASSQGPVGGTDTQYF.

The chain has TRBV5-1 and TRBJ2-4; possible D gene TRBD1, 6 bases. CDR3 length: 14 amino acids. Germline CDR1 reads SGHRS; CDR2 reads YFSETQ. V was cut by 4 bases and J by 9 bases, with 17 bases left in between. CDR3 DNA: TGCGCCAGCAGCCCCCGGACAGACTCGGCCATTCAGTACTTC. Its protein is CASSPRTDSAIQYF.

The chain combines TRBV7-2 with TRBJ2-1, with 9 bases that match TRBD2. CDR1 is SGHTA and CDR2 is FQGNSA in the germline V gene. The CDR3 has 15 amino acids. The V and J ends lost 5 bases and 7 bases, in that order; junction bases with no gene match: 9. The chain's CDR3 is CASSPPLAGKNEQFF. The CDR3 coding sequence is TGTGCCAGCAGCCCCCCCCTAGCGGGGAAGAATGAGCAGTTCTTC. Drawing the rest from reference TRBV7-2 and TRBJ2-1, the complete variable domain is GAGVSQSPSNKVTEKGKDVELRCDPISGHTALYWYRQSLGQGLEFLIYFQGNSAPDKSGLPSDRFSAERTGGSVSTLTIQRTQQEDSAVYLCASSPPLAGKNEQFFGPGTRLTVL.

The chain recombines TRBV7-9 with TRBJ2-1; 7 nucleotides align to TRBD2. The CDR3 has 15 residues. Trimming cost V 5 bases and J 1 base; bases outside gene matches: 5. The germline CDR1 and CDR2 sequences are SEHNR and FQNEAQ (reference sequence). CDR3 in amino acids: CASSQEAGSYNEQFF. CDR3 in DNA: TGTGCCAGCAGCCAGGAAGCGGGATCCTACAATGAGCAGTTCTTC.